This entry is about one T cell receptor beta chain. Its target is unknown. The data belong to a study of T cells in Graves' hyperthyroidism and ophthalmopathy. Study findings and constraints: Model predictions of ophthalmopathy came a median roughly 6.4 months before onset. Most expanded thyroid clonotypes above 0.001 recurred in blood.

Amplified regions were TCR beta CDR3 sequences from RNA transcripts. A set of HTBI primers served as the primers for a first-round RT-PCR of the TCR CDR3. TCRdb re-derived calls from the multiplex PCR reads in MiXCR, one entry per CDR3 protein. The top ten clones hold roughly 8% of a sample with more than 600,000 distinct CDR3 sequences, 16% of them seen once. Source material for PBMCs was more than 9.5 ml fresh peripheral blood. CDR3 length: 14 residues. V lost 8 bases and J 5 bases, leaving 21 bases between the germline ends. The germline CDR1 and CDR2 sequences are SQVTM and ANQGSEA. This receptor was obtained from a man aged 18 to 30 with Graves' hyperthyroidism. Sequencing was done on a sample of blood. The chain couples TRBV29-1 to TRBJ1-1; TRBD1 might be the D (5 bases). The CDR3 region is CSTPRGPSGTEAFF. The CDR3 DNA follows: TGCAGCACTCCTAGGGGCCCCTCGGGGACTGAAGCTTTCTTT.